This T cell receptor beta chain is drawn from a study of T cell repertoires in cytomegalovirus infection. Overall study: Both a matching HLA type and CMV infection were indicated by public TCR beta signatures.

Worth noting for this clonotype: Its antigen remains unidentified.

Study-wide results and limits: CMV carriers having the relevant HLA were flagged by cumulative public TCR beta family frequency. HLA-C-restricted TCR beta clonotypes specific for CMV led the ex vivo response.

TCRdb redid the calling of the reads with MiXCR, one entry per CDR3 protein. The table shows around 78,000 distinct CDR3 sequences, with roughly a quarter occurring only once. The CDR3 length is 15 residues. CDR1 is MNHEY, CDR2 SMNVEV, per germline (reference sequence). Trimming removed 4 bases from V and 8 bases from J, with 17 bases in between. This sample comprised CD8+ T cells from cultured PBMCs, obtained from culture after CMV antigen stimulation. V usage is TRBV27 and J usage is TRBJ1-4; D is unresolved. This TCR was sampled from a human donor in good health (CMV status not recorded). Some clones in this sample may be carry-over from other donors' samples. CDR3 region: CASSSRPEVKEKLFF. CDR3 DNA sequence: TGTGCCAGCAGTTCTCGACCGGAGGTAAAGGAAAAACTGTTTTTT.